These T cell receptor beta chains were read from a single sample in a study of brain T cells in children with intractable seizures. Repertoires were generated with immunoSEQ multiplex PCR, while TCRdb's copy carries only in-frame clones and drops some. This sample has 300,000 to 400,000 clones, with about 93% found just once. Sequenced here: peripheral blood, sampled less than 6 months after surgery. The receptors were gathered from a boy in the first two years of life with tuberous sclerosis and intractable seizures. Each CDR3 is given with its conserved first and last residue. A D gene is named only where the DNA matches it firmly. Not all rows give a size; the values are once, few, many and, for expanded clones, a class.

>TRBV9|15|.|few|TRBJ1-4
TGTGCCAGCAGCCCTTTGGGCCGTTCTAATGAAAAACTGTTTTTT
CASSPLGRSNEKLFF
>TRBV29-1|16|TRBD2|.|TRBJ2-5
TGCAGCGTACAAACCGGGACTAGCGGGAGCAAAGAGACCCAGTACTTC
CSVQTGTSGSKETQYF
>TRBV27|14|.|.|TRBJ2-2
TGTGCCAGCAGTCATAGTGCGAACACCGGGGAGCTGTTTTTT
CASSHSANTGELFF
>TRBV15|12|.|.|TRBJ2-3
TGTGCCATCAGGGACCCGGCTGATACGCAGTATTTT
CAIRDPADTQYF
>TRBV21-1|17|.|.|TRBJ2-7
TGTGCCAGCAGCAAAATAGGGGGGACTAGCGGTGCTTACGAGCAGTACTTC
CASSKIGGTSGAYEQYF
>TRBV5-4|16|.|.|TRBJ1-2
TGTGCCAGCAGCTTGGGATTCTCAGGGCAGTACTATGGCTACACCTTC
CASSLGFSGQYYGYTF
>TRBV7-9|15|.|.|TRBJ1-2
TGTGCCAGCAGCTTAGATTTATCCATTAACTATGGCTACACCTTC
CASSLDLSINYGYTF
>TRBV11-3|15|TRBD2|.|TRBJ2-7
TGTGCCAGCAGCTTAGAGACTAGCGGGAGATACGAGCAGTACTTC
CASSLETSGRYEQYF
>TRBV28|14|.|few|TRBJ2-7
TGTGCCAGCAGTTTATCTGAGGGTACCTACGAGCAGTACTTC
CASSLSEGTYEQYF
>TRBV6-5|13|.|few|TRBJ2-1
TGTGCCAGCTGGGGCGCGGCATGGGGTGAGCAGTTCTTC
CASWGAAWGEQFF
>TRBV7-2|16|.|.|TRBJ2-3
TGTGCCAGCAGCCCGCGACTAGTGTGGGGCACAGATACGCAGTATTTT
CASSPRLVWGTDTQYF
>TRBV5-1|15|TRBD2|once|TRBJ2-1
TGCGCCAGCAGCTCCGGACTAGCGGGGAACAATGAGCAGTTCTTC
CASSSGLAGNNEQFF
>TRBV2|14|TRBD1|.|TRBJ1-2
TGTGCCAGCAGTGAAGTGGGACAGGGCTATGGCTACACCTTC
CASSEVGQGYGYTF
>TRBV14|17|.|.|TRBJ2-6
TGTGCCAGCAGCCAAGAAAAGGGGACGTCTGGGGCCAACGTCCTGACTTTC
CASSQEKGTSGANVLTF
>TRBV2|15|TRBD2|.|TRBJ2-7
TGTGCCAGCAGGCCGGGAGGCGGCAGCTCCTACGAGCAGTACTTC
CASRPGGGSSYEQYF
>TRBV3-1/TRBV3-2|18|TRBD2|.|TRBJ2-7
TGTGCCAGCAGCCAAGGGTGGAGGCCTAGCGGGAGATTCGACGAGCAGTACTTC
CASSQGWRPSGRFDEQYF
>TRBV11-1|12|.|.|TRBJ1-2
TGTGCCAGCAGCTCCGGCGACTATGGCTACACCTTC
CASSSGDYGYTF
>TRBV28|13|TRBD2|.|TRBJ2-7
TGTGCCAGCATTGTAGCGGGGGGGTACGAGCAGTACTTC
CASIVAGGYEQYF
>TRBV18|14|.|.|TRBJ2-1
TGTGCCAGCTCACCACCGAGGGGCTACAATGAGCAGTTCTTC
CASSPPRGYNEQFF
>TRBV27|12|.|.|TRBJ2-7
TGTGCCAGCAGTCTCTCCCCGGGCGAGCAGTACTTC
CASSLSPGEQYF
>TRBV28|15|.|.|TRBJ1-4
TGTGCCAGCAGTCAAGGGGGAGGGTTTAATGAAAAACTGTTTTTT
CASSQGGGFNEKLFF
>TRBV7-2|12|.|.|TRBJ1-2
TGTGCCAGCAGCTTAGTGAAGAAGAGCTACACCTTC
CASSLVKKSYTF
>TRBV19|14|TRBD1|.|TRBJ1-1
TGTGCCAGTAGTGTGGCAGGGGGGTACACTGAAGCTTTCTTT
CASSVAGGYTEAFF
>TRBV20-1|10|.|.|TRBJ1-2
TGCAGTGCTAGTGATAATGGCTACACCTTC
CSASDNGYTF
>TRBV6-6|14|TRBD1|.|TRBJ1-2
TGTGCCAGCAGTTACCTGGACAGGGTCGATGGCTACACCTTC
CASSYLDRVDGYTF
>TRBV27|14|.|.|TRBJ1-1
TGTGCCAGCAGTCTAAGACAGGCGAACACTGAAGCTTTCTTT
CASSLRQANTEAFF
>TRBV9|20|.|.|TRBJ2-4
TGTGCCAGCAGCGTAGATGATCGGGGGGCCCTTACTCCGGCCAAAAACATTCAGTACTTC
CASSVDDRGALTPAKNIQYF
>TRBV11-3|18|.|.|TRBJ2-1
TGTGCCAGCAGCGCCCGAGAGACTGTCTGGGGAAACAACAATGAGCAGTTCTTC
CASSARETVWGNNNEQFF
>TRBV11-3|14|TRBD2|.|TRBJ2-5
TGTGCCAGCAGCCAGATTAGCGGGCAAGAGACCCAGTACTTC
CASSQISGQETQYF
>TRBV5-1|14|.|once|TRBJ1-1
TGCGCCAGCAGCCCGGAGGGAGAGGGAACTGAAGCTTTCTTT
CASSPEGEGTEAFF
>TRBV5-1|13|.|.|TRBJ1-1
TGCGCCAGCAGCCCGGACAGACACACTGAAGCTTTCTTT
CASSPDRHTEAFF
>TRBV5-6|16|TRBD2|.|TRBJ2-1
TGTGCCAGCAGCTTAGATAGCGGGAGCTCCTACAATGAGCAGTTCTTC
CASSLDSGSSYNEQFF
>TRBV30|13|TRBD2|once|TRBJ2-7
TGTGCCTGGAGTAGCGGGAGAACCTACGAGCAGTACTTC
CAWSSGRTYEQYF